This T cell receptor (beta chain) was sequenced during a study of OX40 agonist ivuxolimab in advanced cancers. Profiled with immunoSEQ multiplex PCR; TCRdb holds only in-frame clones, not every one. The sample holds tens of thousands of clones, around 88% seen once. The TCR originated in an adult with an advanced solid tumor such as melanoma, head and neck, liver or kidney cancer. The starting material was CD4+ or CD8+ T cells sorted from blood, obtained in a trial of the OX40 agonist ivuxolimab.

As DNA, the CDR3 is TGCGCCAGCAGCCTGGGGGACACCAACACAGATACGCAGTATTTT. Translation: CASSLGDTNTDTQYF. The chain has TRBV5-1 and TRBJ2-3; perhaps TRBD1 as D (6 bases). Trimming pared 4 bases from V and 2 bases from J, leaving 14 bases between. CDR1 and CDR2 from the germline V gene are SGHRS and YFSETQ. The CDR3 contains 15 residues.